One TCR beta chain is described in this entry. This clonotype was seen only a few times. Its antigen specificity is not known. Base qualities are missing; no much larger clone stands one base away. These data belong to a study of regulatory T cells in long-lasting Graves disease (dated by TCRdb to 2020 to 2023). Turning to the overall study: Patients with newly diagnosed Graves' disease had been on antithyroid drugs for under 3 months. Patients with persistent Graves' disease were compared with patients with newly diagnosed Graves' disease using TCR sequencing and RNA sequencing of peripheral blood. The study was conducted in China and was registered as a clinical trial. A total of roughly 33 samples were covered by TCR sequencing, comprising roughly 13 persistent and around 20 newly diagnosed Graves' disease patients.

The library was built by means of multiplex PCR. The sample was run on an Illumina HiSeq 4000. CDR3 regions were amplified by Arm-PCR with iRepertoire HTBI primers to construct TCR beta libraries. Before sequencing, the PCR products went through gel purification. From the authors' description of their analysis: Across samples, roughly 60 TRBV and 14 TRBJ segments were identified and used for gene usage analysis of CDR3 amino acid clonotypes. COPE and FqMerger were used to merge filtered high-quality paired reads into contigs. BLAST was used to align contigs to IMGT TRBV, TRBD and TRBJ reference genes, and CDR3 was defined according to IMGT. Any clonotype with a frequency above 0.1% was classified as a highly expanded clone. Shannon entropy was used to measure repertoire diversity, and the Gini coefficient was used to measure V-J evenness. A clonotype was considered public if more than one individual shared it. TCRdb cleaned the public reads at Q25 with fastp, built clones with MiXCR and kept in-frame beta chains. One record per CDR3 amino acid sequence lists the most common genes and DNA. TCRdb, not the authors, supplied the V and J calls. This sample lists just over 600,000 distinct CDR3 sequences; roughly 16% were detected once. Together, the top ten hold about 17% of the sample.

The sample's time point label, decoded: newly diagnosed GD, antithyroid drugs for less than 3 months. For both TCR sequencing and RNA sequencing, RNA was extracted from PBMCs in TRIzol. Graves' disease was diagnosed according to American Thyroid Association guidelines. The patients came from an endocrinology department in Xi'an, China. Each patient gave approximately 9.7 milliliters of peripheral blood, collected in an EDTA anticoagulant tube. Ficoll Paque Plus density gradient separation was used to isolate PBMCs, and no further T cell sorting was done. RNA quality was checked with an Agilent 2100 Bioanalyzer and agarose gel, and concentration with a NanoDrop 2000. What the study reported, not specific to this receptor: Lower TCR Shannon entropy and fewer highly expanded clones were observed in persistent Graves' disease patients than in newly diagnosed patients, which suggested clonal expansion. Sequencing and analysis were limited to the TCR beta chain. Persistent disease showed preferential use of TRBV28, TRBJ1-2 and TRBJ2-5, whereas newly diagnosed disease favored TRBV20-1 and TRBJ2-1. Only peripheral blood was studied, because thyroid tissue, the primary lesion, was inaccessible. A larger number of public clonotypes was shared among persistent patients (about 2,700) than among newly diagnosed patients (approximately 1,000). The authors noted that the small sample size was a limitation that may lower accuracy.

CDR1 MNHNS and CDR2 SASEGT are derived from the germline V gene. The CDR3 measures 12 amino acids from cysteine to phenylalanine. Only the CDR3 part of the read is kept: 36 bases, read in frame from the first base. Clipping removes 7 bases from V and 9 bases from J, with 6 as the unmatched junction base count. This same sample was also part of a study on T cells in Graves' hyperthyroidism and ophthalmopathy. The second study's authors report: A patient counted as having stable Graves' hyperthyroidism if no progression to ophthalmopathy occurred over 18 months of follow-up. Hyperthyroidism patients were aged 18 to 65 years and newly diagnosed, with disease duration of less than 2 months. Exclusion was applied to patients with uncontrolled infections, other autoimmune diseases, pregnancy or lactation. Diagnoses relied on clinical symptoms, serum thyroxine and TRAb, thyroid ultrasound and orbital computed tomography. The TCR CDR3 was subjected to a first round of RT-PCR using the HTBI primer set and the Qiagen OneStep RT-PCR kit. Blood samples also contained most of the expanded thyroid clonotypes (frequency above 0.001), which suggests that blood repertoires may reflect thyroid immune responses. In cross-validation, a model built on a 13 V-J signature told ophthalmopathy apart from stable hyperthyroidism with roughly 87% sensitivity and about 81% specificity, and in testing the same model reached 80%/75%. In validation, the model predicted progression to ophthalmopathy a median of approximately 6.3 months before onset, with over 60% sensitivity and 72.22% specificity. To identify distinguishing TCR V-J signatures, a discovery cohort of roughly 100 patients was used, comprising 43 with Graves' ophthalmopathy and 55 to 65 with stable Graves' hyperthyroidism. An independent validation cohort of some 18 hyperthyroidism patients and over 15 patients who later progressed to ophthalmopathy tested prospective prediction of ophthalmopathy. For training and testing, the 110 or so patients in the discovery cohort were randomly divided in a 7:3 ratio. In six Graves' hyperthyroidism patients, the study also compared T-cell repertoires from thyroid tissue with T-cell repertoires from blood. Once sampling was done, hyperthyroidism patients were given methimazole at a starting dose of 30 mg daily, whereas ophthalmopathy patients were given high-dose intravenous methylprednisolone. Libraries were constructed in a second round of multiplex PCR, after which size selection and purification were performed. Paired-end sequencing of the libraries was performed with 100 bp reads on an Illumina HiSeq2000. SOAPnuke was used to process the raw data, with reads discarded if the reads contained adapters or uncalled bases, had a mean Phred below 15, or lacked an exact constant-primer or identifier match. High-quality paired reads were merged using COPE v1.2.5, and each unique nucleotide sequence was defined as a clonotype. MiTCR v1.1 was used to align clonotypes to the IMGT TRBV, TRBD and TRBJ reference segments. Only V-J combinations with frequency above 0.0001, covering roughly 99% of repertoires, were analysed. The TCS score was defined as F50 (clonal expansion) divided by E x V (chaos), with BLOSUM62-based TCRdist calculated between CDR3 peptides within each V-J. Welch's t-statistics and random forest reduced fewer than 600 V-J features to 10 to 15, which were used in a naive Bayes classifier (R e1071). No statistical method was used to set the sample size in advance, and investigators knew the group allocation. The paper describes TCR Vbeta CDR3 sequencing of 130 to 150 peripheral blood samples, made up of 43 ophthalmopathy patients, approximately 76 hyperthyroidism patients and some 17 progressor patients.

Recombination connected TRBV6-1 to TRBJ2-4; 7 central bases correspond to TRBD2. This sequence originates from a woman aged 25 to 45 with Graves disease. Donor details come from another sample of the same person, matched by shared clones. Material: peripheral blood mononuclear cells (PBMCs), obtained at new diagnosis, from a patient treated with antithyroid drugs. The nucleotides read TGTGCCAGCACGGGGGGTAACGGCATTCAGTACTTC. Its protein product is CASTGGNGIQYF.